The clone carrying this T cell receptor (beta chain) was recorded a few times. Its antigen is currently unknown. Roughly 100 mL of blood, on average, came from one heparinised draw per donor. CD4+ cells of the naive, central memory, regulatory and stem cell-like memory types were sorted via CD45RO/CCR7/CD25/CD127/CD95/CD27. There are 14 residues in the CDR3. The V gene end was trimmed by 6 bases and the J gene end by 6 bases; junction bases not matched to a gene: 9. Germline values: CDR1 MNHNS, CDR2 SASEGT. These data come from a study of beta chain features in type 1 diabetes. Study in general: Age, gender and cell yields were similar between patients and healthy donors. Broader study findings: In type 1 diabetes patients, VDJ junctions had fewer insertions; deletions at these junctions were more frequent. Among all four CD4+ subsets, Type 1 diabetes patients had TCRB CDR3s that were moderately but significantly shorter.

All of the isolated RNA was reverse transcribed, so expressed TCRB transcripts were sequenced. Profiled with immunoSEQ multiplex PCR; TCRdb holds only in-frame clones, not every one. Here the sample spans roughly 700,000 clones, 10% to 15% being singletons. The V and J genes are TRBV6-1 and TRBJ1-2; TRBD1 agrees at 8 bases. The TCR comes from a man younger than 35 with type 1 diabetes. The sample was naive CD4+ T cells from blood. The CDR3: CASSPSGGFHGYTF. DNA for the CDR3: TGTGCCAGCAGCCCGTCAGGGGGCTTCCATGGCTACACCTTC.